The next 30 T cell receptor beta chains were all read from a single sample in a study of cytomegalovirus exposure and HLA in healthy donors. The PCR ran on 60 Vbeta and 13 Jbeta primers. Profiling relied on immunoSEQ multiplex PCR, and the TCRdb table lists in-frame clones only, not all of them. This table lists approximately 150,000 clones. Sequencing input: PBMCs. The receptors originated from a woman aged 18-29 years in good health and CMV-seronegative.

The rearrangement joins TRBV25-1 to TRBJ2-7; D gene ambiguous. CDR3 length: 13 residues. V lost 4 bases and J lost 0, with 7 bases in between. Germline CDR1 MGHDK, CDR2 SYGVNS. CDR3: CASSAPSSYEQYF. CDR3 DNA sequence: TGTGCCAGCAGTGCACCCAGCTCCTACGAGCAGTACTTC.

The chain couples TRBV27 to TRBJ2-3, with 9 bases lining up with TRBD2. Germline lookup yields CDR1 MNHEY and CDR2 SMNVEV (reference sequence). The CDR3 runs 14 residues. V gave up 3 bases and J gave up 8 bases; unmatched junction bases: 6. CDR3 in amino acids: CASSFLAGGGTQYF. CDR3 DNA sequence: TGTGCCAGCAGTTTCCTGGCGGGAGGGGGTACGCAGTATTTT.

The V and J genes are TRBV9 and TRBJ2-5, with 8 nucleotides matching TRBD1. The trim removed 5 bases at V and 5 bases at J, leaving 8 bases unmatched. Germline-derived CDR1 and CDR2 are SGDLS and YYNGEE. This CDR3 spans 14 amino acids. Written as DNA, the CDR3 is TGTGCCAGCAGTGCCAGGGGGCCCCGGGAGACCCAGTACTTC. Translation: CASSARGPRETQYF.

The V and J genes are TRBV4-3 and TRBJ2-3; D is possibly TRBD2 (6 bases). CDR3 length: 17 residues. The germline gives CDR1 LGHNA, CDR2 YSLEER. V was trimmed by 0 bases and J by 4 bases, leaving 17 bases between them. For the CDR3, the DNA is TGCGCCAGCAGCCAAGAGGGGGGAAAGGGGACGTCAGATACGCAGTATTTT. Translation: CASSQEGGKGTSDTQYF.

This CDR3 is CASSLAVTAGPEQYV. CDR3 bases: TGTGCTAGCAGCTTAGCAGTGACAGCCGGCCCCGAGCAGTACGTC. V is TRBV7-7 and J is TRBJ2-7, with D possibly TRBD1 on 5 matching bases. The germline gives CDR1 SSHAT, CDR2 FNYEAQ (reference sequence). This CDR3 contains 15 residues.

The chain recombines TRBV30 with TRBJ2-5; TRBD1 matches at 8 bases. The end of the DNA aligns better with TRBJ2-7, so the J call may be wrong. This CDR3 is 14 amino acids long. The germline V gene encodes CDR1 GTSNPN and CDR2 SVGIG (reference sequence). As DNA, the CDR3 is TGTGCCTGGAGTGTCGGTCAGGGGGCAGGCGAGCAGTACTTC. It codes for CAWSVGQGAGEQYF.

The chain employs TRBV5-4 and TRBJ2-2; D call uncertain. The V end lost 0 bases, the J end lost 8 bases, and 14 bases lay between the germline ends. Germline V gene sequence: CDR1 SGHNT, CDR2 YYREEE (reference sequence). The CDR3 totals 15 residues. The CDR3 sequence is CASSLDVVTPGELFF. The CDR3 DNA sequence: TGTGCCAGCAGCTTGGACGTGGTGACACCGGGGGAGCTGTTTTTT.

The chain recombines TRBV4-2 with TRBJ1-1; D is possibly TRBD1 (6 bases). This CDR3 comprises 14 residues. Germline V gives CDR1 LGHNA, CDR2 YNFKEQ. V dropped 5 bases and J dropped 1 base, with 11 bases sitting between them. This CDR3 reads CASSSTGTNTEAFF. Written as DNA, the CDR3 is TGTGCCAGCAGCTCGACAGGTACGAACACTGAAGCTTTCTTT.

This chain uses TRBV7-8 with TRBJ1-2; 7 bases map to TRBD1. J was trimmed by 5 bases and V by 5 bases; bases with no gene match: 11. Per the germline V gene, CDR1 is SGHVS and CDR2 is FQNEAQ. The CDR3 consists of 15 residues. The CDR3, as DNA: TGTGCCAGCAGCAATACGCGACAGGGTCCATATGGCTACACCTTC. Amino acids: CASSNTRQGPYGYTF.

The genes are TRBV21-1 and TRBJ1-1. TRBV21-1 is labeled a pseudogene. The CDR3 runs to 14 residues. CDR3 loop: CASSKTFANTEAFF. The CDR3 DNA is TGTGCCAGCAGCAAGACTTTTGCGAACACTGAAGCTTTCTTT.

The chain couples TRBV9 to TRBJ2-1, with 9 bases that match TRBD2. The V and J ends lost 0 bases and 8 bases, in that order; junction bases with no gene match: 15. The germline gives CDR1 SGDLS, CDR2 YYNGEE. There are 18 residues in the CDR3. CDR3 in DNA: TGTGCCAGCAGCGTAGGCCCTAGCGGGAACGTGGGGACACATGAGCAGTTCTTC. Translated: CASSVGPSGNVGTHEQFF.

The chain combines TRBV10-1 with TRBJ2-1; D is unresolved. CDR3 length equals 12 residues. CDR1 is WNHNN and CDR2 is SYGVQD in the germline V gene (reference sequence). V lost 9 bases to trimming and J lost 9 bases, with 15 bases between them. The CDR3 coding sequence is TGCGCCAGGGGCCAAGTCATCGGTGAGCAGTTCTTC. It specifies CARGQVIGEQFF.

The V gene is TRBV7-2, the J gene TRBJ2-3; D unresolved. CDR1 and CDR2 (germline): SGHTA, FQGNSA. This CDR3 has 14 residues. Trimming cost V 5 bases and J 0 bases, with 9 bases left between them. The CDR3 protein is CASSPSISTDTQYF. For the CDR3, the DNA is TGTGCCAGCAGCCCATCAATCAGCACAGATACGCAGTATTTT.

The rearrangement joins TRBV28 to TRBJ1-2; TRBD1 matches 7 bases. This CDR3 has 14 amino acids. CDR1 is MDHEN, CDR2 SYDVKM, per germline. Trimming at V came to 7 bases and at J to 7 bases, leaving 12 bases not matched to a gene. CDR3 sequence: CASTPHRQGSGYTF. The CDR3 DNA sequence: TGTGCCAGCACCCCTCATAGACAGGGTTCTGGCTACACCTTC.

The rearrangement joins TRBV27 to TRBJ2-2, with D maybe TRBD1 (5 bases). V lost 3 bases, J lost 1 base, and 12 bases lay in between. The CDR3 has 16 residues. Germline CDR1 MNHEY, CDR2 SMNVEV (reference sequence). The chain's CDR3 is CASSFPQGKNTGELFF. CDR3 sequence (DNA): TGTGCCAGCAGTTTCCCTCAGGGAAAGAACACCGGGGAGCTGTTTTTT.

This chain uses TRBV18 with TRBJ2-5, with TRBD2 identical over 13 bases. The V gene end was trimmed by 4 bases and the J gene end by 5 bases; junction bases not matched to a gene: 13. CDR3 size: 18 residues. Germline V lookup: CDR1 KGHSH, CDR2 LQKENI. CDR3 protein: CASSLRTGLAGVVETQYF. The CDR3 DNA follows: TGTGCCAGCTCACTCCGGACCGGACTAGCGGGAGTTGTTGAGACCCAGTACTTC.

The chain carries TRBV19 and TRBJ2-5; D is perhaps TRBD2 (6 bases). Germline values: CDR1 LNHDA, CDR2 SQIVND (reference sequence). Trimming took 4 bases from V and 5 from J, leaving 8 bases between them. This CDR3 has 12 amino acids. The CDR3, as DNA: TGTGCCAGTAGTACGGGAGTGGAGACCCAGTACTTC. As protein: CASSTGVETQYF.

The rearrangement links TRBV6-5 to TRBJ1-2; 7 bases are a match to TRBD1. Losses at the gene ends were 0 bases for V and 4 bases for J; bases not matched to a gene: 8. Germline CDR1 reads MNHEY; CDR2 reads SVGAGI. The CDR3 has 16 amino acids. CDR3 residues: CASSYSRDSLSYGYTF. In nucleotides, the CDR3 is TGTGCCAGCAGTTACTCCAGGGACAGTCTAAGCTATGGCTACACCTTC.

This rearrangement joins TRBV6-4 to TRBJ2-2; 8 bases map to TRBD2. This CDR3 has 17 residues. With V trimmed by 6 bases and J by 0 bases, 9 bases remained unmatched. The germline V gene has CDR1 MRHNA and CDR2 SNTAGT. CDR3 nucleotide sequence: TGTGCCAGCAGGGGACTAGTTTCCTCTACGAACACCGGGGAGCTGTTTTTT. Its translation: CASRGLVSSTNTGELFF.

The genes are TRBV5-6 and TRBJ1-5; possibly TRBD1 for D (6 bases). Trimming cost V 4 bases and J 6 bases, with 14 bases left between them. CDR3 length equals 14 residues. Germline-derived CDR1 and CDR2 are SGHDT and YYEEEE. In DNA form, the CDR3 reads TGTGCCAGCAGCAGGGGGGGGGAGGGTCAGCCCCAGCATTTT. Amino acid sequence: CASSRGGEGQPQHF.

The chain joins TRBV6-1 to TRBJ1-1; D is ambiguous. Trimming took 6 bases from V and 4 from J, leaving 12 bases between them. CDR3 length: 13 residues. Germline assignment: CDR1 MNHNS and CDR2 SASEGT. Written as DNA, the CDR3 is TGTGCCAGCAGGCCAGGTGGGTTCACTGAAGCTTTCTTT. It translates to CASRPGGFTEAFF.

The chain joins TRBV19 to TRBJ1-1, with 9 bases fitting TRBD1. The junction had 7 bases not matched to a gene; V was cut back by 3 bases and J by 2 bases. Germline V gives CDR1 LNHDA, CDR2 SQIVND (reference sequence). The CDR3 is made up of 16 amino acids. The CDR3 is CASSIPGQGQNTEAFF. CDR3 DNA sequence: TGTGCCAGTAGTATCCCGGGACAGGGACAAAACACTGAAGCTTTCTTT.

V is TRBV6-5 and J is TRBJ1-5; the match to TRBD1 covers 8 bases. Germline trimming cut 6 bases from V and 5 bases from J; bases unmatched to any gene: 9. Looked up from germline, CDR1 is MNHEY and CDR2 is SVGAGI. This CDR3 comprises 15 residues. CDR3 nucleotides: TGTGCCAGCAGGCCCGACAGGGGTCCCTATCAGCCCCAGCATTTT. It specifies CASRPDRGPYQPQHF.

V gene TRBV4-1 combines with J gene TRBJ2-5; 11 bases line up with TRBD2. The CDR3 loop spans 15 amino acids. Germline V gives CDR1 MGHRA, CDR2 YSYEKL. J was trimmed by 3 bases and V by 3 bases; bases with no gene match: 3. For the CDR3, the DNA is TGCGCCAGCAGCCATCCGGGACTAGCGGAAGAGACCCAGTACTTC. Encoded protein: CASSHPGLAEETQYF.

The chain couples TRBV7-2 to TRBJ2-1; either TRBD1 or TRBD2 may fit D (12 bases each). CDR3 size: 18 residues. The V end lost 5 bases, the J end lost 7 bases, and 27 bases lay between the germline ends. Germline assignment: CDR1 SGHTA and CDR2 FQGNSA. Written as DNA, the CDR3 is TGTGCCAGCAGCCGGGGGACAGGGGGCCTAGCGGGAGGGAATGAGCAGTTCTTC. Translation gives CASSRGTGGLAGGNEQFF. Together with reference TRBV7-2 and TRBJ2-1, the CDR3 gives the full variable domain: GAGVSQSPSNKVTEKGKDVELRCDPISGHTALYWYRQSLGQGLEFLIYFQGNSAPDKSGLPSDRFSAERTGGSVSTLTIQRTQQEDSAVYLCASSRGTGGLAGGNEQFFGPGTRLTVL.

V is TRBV29-1 and J is TRBJ2-1; 14 bases are shared with TRBD2. With 6 bases clipped from V and 3 bases from J, the junction kept 16 bases outside the gene matches. The CDR3 length is 19 residues. The germline gives CDR1 SQVTM, CDR2 ANQGSEA. CDR3 loop: CSVPDRGTSGRGIYNEQFF. The CDR3 bases are TGCAGCGTCCCCGATCGGGGGACTAGCGGGAGAGGTATCTACAATGAGCAGTTCTTC.

This chain connects TRBV5-5 to TRBJ1-1, with D uncertain. In germline, CDR1 is SGHKS, CDR2 YYEKEE (reference sequence). The CDR3 is 13 residues long. V was trimmed by 1 base and J by 0 bases, leaving 4 bases between them. This CDR3 reads CASSLTLNTEAFF. In DNA, the CDR3 is TGTGCCAGCAGCTTGACACTGAACACTGAAGCTTTCTTT.

The chain links TRBV5-1 to TRBJ2-3; 10 nucleotides match TRBD2. Losses at the gene ends were 2 bases for V and 3 bases for J; bases not matched to a gene: 3. CDR1 SGHRS and CDR2 YFSETQ come from the germline V gene. There are 15 residues in the CDR3. The CDR3 loop reads CASSLTSGKTDTQYF. The CDR3 DNA reads TGCGCCAGCAGCTTAACTAGCGGGAAAACAGATACGCAGTATTTT.

The J gene is TRBJ2-3, the V gene TRBV7-2; 7 bases map to TRBD1. This CDR3 contains 15 residues. Germline CDR1 SGHTA, CDR2 FQGNSA. V dropped 5 bases and J dropped 0; count of bases not matched to a gene: 5. DNA for the CDR3: TGTGCCAGCAGCCCCTGGGACAGTAGCACAGATACGCAGTATTTT. This sequence encodes CASSPWDSSTDTQYF.

Of note for this clone: Its ends do not fully match the called genes, so a read error is possible. The J gene is TRBJ2-2, the V gene TRBV4-3; TRBD2 matches at 12 bases. The CDR3 has 18 residues. The V gene's germline CDR1 is LGHNA and CDR2 YSLEER. CDR3 residues: CASSQDATSGSYTAELFF. CDR3 in DNA: TGCGCCAGCAGCCAAGACGCGACTAGCGGGAGTTATACCGCGGAGCTGTTTTTT.